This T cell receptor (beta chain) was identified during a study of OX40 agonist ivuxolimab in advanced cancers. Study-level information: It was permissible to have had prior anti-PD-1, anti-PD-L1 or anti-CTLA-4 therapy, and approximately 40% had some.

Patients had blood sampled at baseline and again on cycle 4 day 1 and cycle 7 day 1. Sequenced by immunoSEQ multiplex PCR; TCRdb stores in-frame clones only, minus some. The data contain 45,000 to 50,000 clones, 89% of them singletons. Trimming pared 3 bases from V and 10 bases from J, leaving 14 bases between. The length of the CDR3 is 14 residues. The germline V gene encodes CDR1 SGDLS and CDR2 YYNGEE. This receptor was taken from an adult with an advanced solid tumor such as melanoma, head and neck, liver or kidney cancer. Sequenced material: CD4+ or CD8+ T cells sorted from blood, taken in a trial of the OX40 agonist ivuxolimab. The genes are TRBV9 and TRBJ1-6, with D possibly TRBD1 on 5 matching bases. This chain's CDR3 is CASSAEGQNSPLHF. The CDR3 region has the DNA TGTGCCAGCAGCGCCGAGGGGCAGAACTCACCCCTCCACTTT.